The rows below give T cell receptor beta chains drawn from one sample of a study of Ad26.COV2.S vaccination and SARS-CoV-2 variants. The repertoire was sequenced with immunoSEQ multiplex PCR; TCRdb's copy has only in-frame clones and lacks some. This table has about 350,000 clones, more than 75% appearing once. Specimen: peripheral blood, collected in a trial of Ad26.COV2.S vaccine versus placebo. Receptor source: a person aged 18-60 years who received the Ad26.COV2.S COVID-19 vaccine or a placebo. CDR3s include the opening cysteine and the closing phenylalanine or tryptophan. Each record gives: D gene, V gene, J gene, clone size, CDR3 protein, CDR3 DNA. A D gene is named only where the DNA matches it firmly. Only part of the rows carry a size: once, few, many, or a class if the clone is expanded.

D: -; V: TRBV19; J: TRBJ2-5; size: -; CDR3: CASSIGRGPRVQETQYF; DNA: TGTGCCAGTAGTATAGGGCGGGGCCCTCGTGTCCAAGAGACCCAGTACTTC
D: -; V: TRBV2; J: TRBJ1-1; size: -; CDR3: CASKFEIIGAEAFF; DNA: TGTGCCAGCAAGTTTGAGATTATAGGCGCTGAAGCTTTCTTT
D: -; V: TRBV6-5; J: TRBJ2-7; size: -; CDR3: CASTLLWHEQYF; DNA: TGTGCCAGCACCCTGCTCTGGCACGAGCAGTACTTC
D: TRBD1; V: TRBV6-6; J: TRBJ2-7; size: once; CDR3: CAATGTANYEQYF; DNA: TGTGCAGCGACCGGGACAGCTAATTACGAGCAGTACTTC
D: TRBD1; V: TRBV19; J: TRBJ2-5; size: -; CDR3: CASKIRGLMQETQYF; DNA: TGTGCCAGTAAGATCAGGGGGCTGATGCAAGAGACCCAGTACTTC
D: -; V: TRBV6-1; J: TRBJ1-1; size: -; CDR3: CASSEVRNTEAFF; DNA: TGTGCCAGCAGTGAAGTACGGAACACTGAAGCTTTCTTT
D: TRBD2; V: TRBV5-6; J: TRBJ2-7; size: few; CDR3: CASSYGLAGEQYF; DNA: TGTGCCAGCAGCTACGGACTAGCTGGCGAGCAGTACTTC
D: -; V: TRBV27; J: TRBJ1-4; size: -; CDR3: CASSLGSSEKLFF; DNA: TGTGCCAGCAGTTTAGGGTCATCCGAAAAACTGTTTTTT
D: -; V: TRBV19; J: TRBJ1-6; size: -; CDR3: CASSMGVYNSPLHF; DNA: TGTGCCAGTAGCATGGGGGTCTATAATTCACCCCTCCACTTT
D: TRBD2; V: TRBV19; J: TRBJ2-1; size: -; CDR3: CASTNAGTSVYNEQFF; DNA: TGTGCCAGCACAAACGCCGGGACTAGCGTGTACAATGAGCAGTTCTTC
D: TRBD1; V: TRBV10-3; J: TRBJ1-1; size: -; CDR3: CAIRGQGMNTEAFF; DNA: TGTGCCATCAGGGGACAGGGGATGAACACTGAAGCTTTCTTT
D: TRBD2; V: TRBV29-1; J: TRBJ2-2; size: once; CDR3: CSANSASGGSLNTGELFF; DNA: TGCAGCGCCAATTCAGCTAGCGGGGGCTCCCTAAACACCGGGGAGCTGTTTTTT
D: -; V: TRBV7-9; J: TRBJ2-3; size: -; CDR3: CASSPASPRADTQYF; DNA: TGTGCCAGCAGTCCAGCCTCCCCACGGGCAGATACGCAGTATTTT
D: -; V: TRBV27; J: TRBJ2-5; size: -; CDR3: CASSNTLAETQYF; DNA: TGTGCCAGCAGCAATACCCTAGCTGAGACCCAGTACTTC
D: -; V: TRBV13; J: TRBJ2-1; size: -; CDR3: CASSISNAGNEQFF; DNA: TGTGCCAGCAGCATCTCGAATGCCGGGAATGAGCAGTTCTTC
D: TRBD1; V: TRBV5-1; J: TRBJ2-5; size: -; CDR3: CASSWDSLTQYF; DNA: TGCGCCAGCAGCTGGGACAGCTTGACCCAGTACTTC
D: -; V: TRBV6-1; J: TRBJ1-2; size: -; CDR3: CASSSFAGQPYGYTF; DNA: TGTGCCAGCAGCTCATTCGCGGGACAACCCTATGGCTACACCTTC
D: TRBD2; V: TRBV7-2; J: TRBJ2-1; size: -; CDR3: CASRPTSGAHNEQFF; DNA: TGTGCCAGCAGGCCGACTAGCGGGGCACATAATGAGCAGTTCTTC
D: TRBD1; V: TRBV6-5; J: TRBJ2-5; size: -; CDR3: CASSSRRTGAEETQYF; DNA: TGTGCCAGCAGTTCTCGCCGGACAGGGGCGGAGGAGACCCAGTACTTC
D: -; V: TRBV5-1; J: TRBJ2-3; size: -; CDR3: CASSLEGRDTDTQYF; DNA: TGCGCCAGCAGCTTGGAAGGGAGAGACACAGATACGCAGTATTTT
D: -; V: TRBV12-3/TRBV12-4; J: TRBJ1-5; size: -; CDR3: CASSPGGNQPQHF; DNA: TGTGCCAGCAGCCCTGGAGGCAATCAGCCCCAGCATTTT
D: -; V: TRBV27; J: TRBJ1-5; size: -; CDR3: CASSLKGEYSNQPQHF; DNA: TGTGCCAGCAGTTTAAAGGGGGAATATAGCAATCAGCCCCAGCATTTT
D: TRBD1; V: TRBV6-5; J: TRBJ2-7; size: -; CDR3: CASKGQGDRYEQYF; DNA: TGTGCCAGCAAGGGACAGGGGGATAGGTACGAGCAGTACTTC
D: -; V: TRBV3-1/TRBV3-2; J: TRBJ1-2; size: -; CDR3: CASSQDYGGNYGYTF; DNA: TGTGCCAGCAGCCAAGATTATGGGGGGAACTATGGCTACACCTTC
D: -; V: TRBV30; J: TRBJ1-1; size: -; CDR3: CAWRYRAEAFF; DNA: TGTGCCTGGAGGTATAGGGCTGAAGCTTTCTTT
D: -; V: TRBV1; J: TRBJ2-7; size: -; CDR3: CTSSQERPFYEQYF; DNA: TGCACCAGCAGCCAAGAAAGGCCATTCTACGAGCAGTACTTC
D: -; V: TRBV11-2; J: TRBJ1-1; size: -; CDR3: CASRPAGGTEAFF; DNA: TGTGCCAGCAGACCAGCCGGTGGCACTGAAGCTTTCTTT
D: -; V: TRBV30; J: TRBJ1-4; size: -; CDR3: CAWSFRGTMGEKLFF; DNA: TGTGCCTGGAGCTTTCGTGGGACGATGGGGGAAAAACTGTTTTTT
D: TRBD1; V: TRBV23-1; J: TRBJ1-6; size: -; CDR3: CASSQDGWDRGLSGSPLHF; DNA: TGCGCCAGCAGTCAAGACGGGTGGGACAGGGGGCTTTCGGGTTCACCCCTCCACTTT
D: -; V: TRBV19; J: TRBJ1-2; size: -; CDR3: CASSRVWSDGYTF; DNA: TGTGCCAGTAGTAGAGTTTGGTCTGATGGCTACACCTTC
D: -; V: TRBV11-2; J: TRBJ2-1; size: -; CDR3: CASSIQPRDVNEQFF; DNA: TGTGCCAGCAGCATACAACCCCGGGACGTGAATGAGCAGTTCTTC
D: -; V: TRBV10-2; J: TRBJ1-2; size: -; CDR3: CASRRGGGYGYTF; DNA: TGCGCCAGCAGGAGGGGGGGAGGCTATGGCTACACCTTC
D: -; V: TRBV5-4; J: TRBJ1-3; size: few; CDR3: CASSLGTTGNTIYF; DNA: TGTGCCAGCAGCTTGGGAACAACTGGAAACACCATATATTTT
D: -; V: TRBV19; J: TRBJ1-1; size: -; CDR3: CASSSRDHANTEAFF; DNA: TGTGCCAGTAGTAGCCGGGACCACGCGAACACTGAAGCTTTCTTT
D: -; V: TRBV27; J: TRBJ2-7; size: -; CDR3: CASSLGTNPSYEQYF; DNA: TGTGCCAGCAGTCTAGGGACCAATCCATCCTACGAGCAGTACTTC
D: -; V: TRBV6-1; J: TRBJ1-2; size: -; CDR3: CASSTTGYGAF; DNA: TGTGCCAGCAGTACCACAGGGTACGGCGCCTTC
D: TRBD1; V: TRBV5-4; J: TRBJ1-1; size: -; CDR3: CASKPGQGGTEAFF; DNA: TGTGCCAGCAAACCCGGACAGGGGGGCACTGAAGCTTTCTTT
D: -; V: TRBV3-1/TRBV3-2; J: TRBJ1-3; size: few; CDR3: CASSQGVSSGNTIYF; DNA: TGTGCCAGCAGCCAAGGGGTTAGCTCTGGAAACACCATATATTTT
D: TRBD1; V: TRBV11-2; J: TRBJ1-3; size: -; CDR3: CASILGGRGSHSGNTIYF; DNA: TGTGCCAGCATCCTAGGGGGCAGGGGCTCCCACTCTGGAAACACCATATATTTT
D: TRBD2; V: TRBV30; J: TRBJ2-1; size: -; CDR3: CAWRKALGLAGENEQFF; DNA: TGTGCCTGGAGAAAGGCTTTGGGGCTAGCGGGTGAGAATGAGCAGTTCTTC
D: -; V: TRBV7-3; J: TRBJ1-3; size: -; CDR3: CASSPGPASSGNTIYF; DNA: TGTGCCAGCAGCCCCGGACCAGCCAGCTCTGGAAACACCATATATTTT
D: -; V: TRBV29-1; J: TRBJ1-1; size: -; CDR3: CSVEQVLNTEAFF; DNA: TGCAGCGTTGAACAGGTTCTGAACACTGAAGCTTTCTTT
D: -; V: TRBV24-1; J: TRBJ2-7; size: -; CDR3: CATSGRYEQYF; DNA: TGTGCCACCAGTGGGAGGTACGAGCAGTACTTC
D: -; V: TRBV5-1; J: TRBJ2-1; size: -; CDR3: CASSSPGNEQFF; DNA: TGCGCCAGCAGCTCCCCGGGTAATGAGCAGTTCTTC
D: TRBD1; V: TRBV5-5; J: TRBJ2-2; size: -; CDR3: CASSLGQTNTGELFF; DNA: TGTGCCAGCAGCCTGGGACAGACCAACACCGGGGAGCTGTTTTTT
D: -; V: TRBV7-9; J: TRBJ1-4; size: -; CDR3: CASSGTGTTNEKLFF; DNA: TGTGCCAGCAGCGGAACGGGGACAACTAATGAAAAACTGTTTTTT
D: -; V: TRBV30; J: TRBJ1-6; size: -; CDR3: CAWAHNSPLHF; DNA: TGTGCCTGGGCACACAATTCACCCCTCCACTTT
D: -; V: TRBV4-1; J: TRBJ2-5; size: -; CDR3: CASSQEGRSLETQYF; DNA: TGCGCCAGCAGCCAAGAAGGGCGGAGCCTAGAGACCCAGTACTTC
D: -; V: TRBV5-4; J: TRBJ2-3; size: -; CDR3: CASSLKHLDTQYF; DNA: TGTGCCAGCAGCTTGAAGCATCTGGATACGCAGTATTTT
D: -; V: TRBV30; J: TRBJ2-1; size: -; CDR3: CAWSVDMRGRFF; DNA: TGTGCCTGGAGTGTCGACATGAGGGGAAGGTTCTTC
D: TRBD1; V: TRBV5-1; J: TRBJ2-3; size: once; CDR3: CASSTVGGTGGLADTQYF; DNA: TGCGCCAGCAGCACCGTGGGCGGGACAGGGGGCCTCGCAGATACGCAGTATTTT
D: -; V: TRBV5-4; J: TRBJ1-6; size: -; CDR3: CASSLEPGSNSPLHF; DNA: TGTGCCAGCAGCTTGGAACCAGGGAGTAATTCACCCCTCCACTTT
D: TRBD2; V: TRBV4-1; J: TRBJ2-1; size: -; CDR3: CASSHLAGDEQFF; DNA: TGCGCCAGCAGCCACCTAGCGGGGGATGAGCAGTTCTTC
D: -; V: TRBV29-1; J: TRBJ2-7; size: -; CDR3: CSVLSGEYEQYF; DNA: TGCAGCGTTCTAAGCGGAGAGTACGAGCAGTACTTC
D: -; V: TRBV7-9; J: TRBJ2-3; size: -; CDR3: CASSQTSGTQYF; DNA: TGTGCCAGCAGCCAAACGAGCGGTACGCAGTATTTT
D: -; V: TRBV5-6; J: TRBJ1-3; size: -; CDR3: CASSRGREYTIYF; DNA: TGTGCCAGCAGCCGCGGACGGGAGTACACCATATATTTT